These T cell receptor beta chains were read from a single sample in a study of early T cells in non-severe SARS-CoV-2 infection. TCRdb recomputed calls from the 5' RACE reads with MiXCR, one row per CDR3 protein. The table includes 40,000 to 45,000 distinct CDR3 sequences, approximately 6.2% detected once. The sequenced sample was whole blood, obtained at baseline. These receptor sequences come from an adult who was a healthcare worker with PCR-confirmed SARS-CoV-2 infection or an uninfected control (not recorded which). The CDR3 runs from the conserved cysteine through the conserved F or W. The D gene is left open where the match is weak. Expanded clones get a size class; other rows say once, few or many, or leave the size out.

V gene: TRBV20-1; clone size: NA; J gene: TRBJ2-1; D gene: TRBD2; CDR3 protein: CSALGTSSYNEQFF; CDR3 DNA: TGCAGTGCCCTGGGGACTAGCTCCTACAATGAGCAGTTCTTC
V gene: TRBV20-1; clone size: many; J gene: TRBJ1-3; D gene: NA; CDR3 protein: CSASAAGRNTIYF; CDR3 DNA: TGCAGTGCTTCCGCTGCTGGGCGAAACACCATATATTTT
V gene: TRBV20-1; clone size: many; J gene: TRBJ2-2; D gene: TRBD2; CDR3 protein: CSARDWRKREGKSGELFF; CDR3 DNA: TGCAGTGCTAGAGATTGGAGAAAGCGGGAGGGCAAGTCCGGGGAGCTGTTTTTT
V gene: TRBV7-2; clone size: few; J gene: TRBJ2-3; D gene: NA; CDR3 protein: CASSPVGVTQYF; CDR3 DNA: TGTGCCAGCAGCCCGGTCGGGGTCACGCAGTATTTT
V gene: TRBV4-2; clone size: many; J gene: TRBJ2-1; D gene: NA; CDR3 protein: CASSQGLQGLKSYNEQFF; CDR3 DNA: TGTGCCAGCAGCCAAGGCCTGCAGGGTCTTAAGTCCTACAATGAGCAGTTCTTC
V gene: TRBV19; clone size: NA; J gene: TRBJ1-5; D gene: TRBD1; CDR3 protein: CAARQGHQPQHF; CDR3 DNA: TGTGCCGCGAGACAGGGACATCAGCCCCAGCATTTT
V gene: TRBV7-8; clone size: NA; J gene: TRBJ2-3; D gene: NA; CDR3 protein: CASSRPTAQMGDTQYF; CDR3 DNA: TGTGCCAGCAGCCGCCCGACAGCGCAGATGGGGGATACGCAGTATTTT
V gene: TRBV5-4; clone size: few; J gene: TRBJ2-5; D gene: TRBD2; CDR3 protein: CATLAGGVGGETQYF; CDR3 DNA: TGTGCCACCTTAGCGGGAGGAGTAGGTGGAGAGACCCAGTACTTC
V gene: TRBV11-2; clone size: few; J gene: TRBJ1-1; D gene: TRBD1; CDR3 protein: CASSSPRQGNTEAFF; CDR3 DNA: TGTGCCAGCAGCTCCCCCCGACAGGGGAACACTGAAGCTTTCTTT
V gene: TRBV13; clone size: NA; J gene: TRBJ2-7; D gene: TRBD2; CDR3 protein: CASSSGLAGTLSYEQYF; CDR3 DNA: TGTGCCAGCAGCTCGGGACTAGCGGGGACCCTCTCCTACGAGCAGTACTTC
V gene: TRBV4-3; clone size: many; J gene: TRBJ1-4; D gene: NA; CDR3 protein: CASSQDRVLNEKLFF; CDR3 DNA: TGCGCCAGCAGCCAGGACCGGGTCCTAAATGAAAAACTGTTTTTT
V gene: TRBV21-1; clone size: many; J gene: TRBJ2-1; D gene: NA; CDR3 protein: CASSIRLAGSYNEQFF; CDR3 DNA: TGTGCCAGCAGCATCCGACTAGCGGGATCCTACAATGAGCAGTTCTTC
V gene: TRBV28; clone size: many; J gene: TRBJ2-7; D gene: TRBD1; CDR3 protein: CASSFWTGEDYEQYF; CDR3 DNA: TGTGCCAGCAGTTTTTGGACAGGGGAAGATTACGAGCAGTACTTC
V gene: TRBV7-6; clone size: many; J gene: TRBJ2-7; D gene: TRBD2; CDR3 protein: CASSLGTSGGAYEQYF; CDR3 DNA: TGTGCCAGCAGCTTAGGGACTAGCGGGGGGGCCTACGAGCAGTACTTC
V gene: TRBV5-1; clone size: few; J gene: TRBJ1-1; D gene: NA; CDR3 protein: CASMWDQINTEAFF; CDR3 DNA: TGCGCCAGCATGTGGGACCAGATAAACACTGAAGCTTTCTTT
V gene: TRBV27; clone size: NA; J gene: TRBJ2-5; D gene: TRBD2; CDR3 protein: CASSLLAGGQETQYF; CDR3 DNA: TGTGCCAGCAGTTTACTAGCGGGGGGGCAAGAGACCCAGTACTTC
V gene: TRBV7-3; clone size: few; J gene: TRBJ2-6; D gene: NA; CDR3 protein: CASSLSSDGGASF; CDR3 DNA: TGTGCCAGCAGCTTATCCAGTGATGGCGGGGCGTCCTTC
V gene: TRBV18; clone size: NA; J gene: TRBJ1-2; D gene: NA; CDR3 protein: CASSPEVNGYTF; CDR3 DNA: TGTGCCAGCTCACCAGAGGTTAATGGCTACACCTTC
V gene: TRBV6-1; clone size: NA; J gene: TRBJ1-6; D gene: TRBD1; CDR3 protein: CASKDRASYNSPLHF; CDR3 DNA: TGTGCCAGCAAAGACAGGGCCTCCTATAATTCACCCCTCCACTTT
V gene: TRBV28; clone size: many; J gene: TRBJ1-5; D gene: NA; CDR3 protein: CASSLGVQHF; CDR3 DNA: TGTGCCAGCAGTTTAGGAGTCCAGCATTTT
V gene: TRBV20-1; clone size: many; J gene: TRBJ1-4; D gene: NA; CDR3 protein: CSAPREGGISANEKLFF; CDR3 DNA: TGCAGTGCCCCCAGGGAAGGAGGAATCAGTGCTAATGAAAAACTGTTTTTT
V gene: TRBV7-2; clone size: few; J gene: TRBJ1-6; D gene: NA; CDR3 protein: CASRGSNSPLHF; CDR3 DNA: TGTGCCAGCAGAGGGTCCAATTCACCCCTCCACTTT
V gene: TRBV30; clone size: NA; J gene: TRBJ2-1; D gene: NA; CDR3 protein: CAWSSSAEQFF; CDR3 DNA: TGTGCCTGGAGTTCCTCCGCCGAGCAGTTCTTC
V gene: TRBV6-6; clone size: few; J gene: TRBJ1-2; D gene: TRBD1; CDR3 protein: CATEGQDYGYTF; CDR3 DNA: TGTGCCACGGAGGGACAGGACTATGGCTACACCTTC